This T cell receptor (beta chain) was captured by sequencing in a study of blood T cells in healthy people across ages. Study in general: Researchers report that template switching captured about one barcoded beta molecule per two T cells.

Each of the donors had approximately 10 milliliters of peripheral blood drawn into EDTA-treated Vacutainer tubes. Through a sample-barcoded 5' primer and a J-beta primer mix, a second PCR was run for roughly 6 to 12 cycles. One entry per CDR3 protein results from TCRdb running MiXCR on the 5' RACE reads. The sample shows around 750,000 distinct CDR3 sequences, 40% to 65% of them seen only once. The CDR3 spans 12 residues. Losses at the gene ends were 10 bases for V and 3 bases for J; bases not matched to a gene: 6. Germline V gene data show CDR1 as SNHLY and CDR2 as FYNNEI. A few counts support this clonotype.

The sequenced sample was blood. This receptor was identified in a man at least 80 years old in good health. The J gene is TRBJ2-7, the V gene TRBV2; 7 bases map to TRBD1. The CDR3 spells CATYDRDYEQYF. CDR3 in DNA: TGTGCCACCTATGACAGGGACTACGAGCAGTACTTC. Looking up the rest from reference TRBV2 and TRBJ2-7 gives the full variable domain: EPEVTQTPSHQVTQMGQEVILRCVPISNHLYFYWYRQILGQKVEFLVSFYNNEISEKSEIFDDQFSVERPDGSNFTLKIRSTKLEDSAMYFCATYDRDYEQYFGPGTRLTVT.